Below are 17 T cell receptor beta chains sequenced from a single sample in a study of blood T cell repertoires in COVID-19. Profiling relied on immunoSEQ multiplex PCR, and the TCRdb table lists in-frame clones only, not all of them. The table has under 250,000 clones, approximately 84% seen once; the top ten hold roughly 10%. The specimen sequenced was peripheral blood. Receptor source: a man in his fifties with COVID-19, enrolled during active disease.

This clone was seen just once. The V call is TRBV21-1, the J call TRBJ2-5; the table's D call, TRBD1, was not checked against the DNA. TRBV21-1 is labeled a pseudogene. The CDR3 sequence is 18 residues long. The CDR3 here is CASIPVKRRDRGLETQYF. Here the CDR3 DNA reads TGTGCCAGCATTCCGGTTAAGAGGCGGGACAGGGGCTTAGAGACCCAGTACTTC.

The chain combines TRBV28 with TRBJ1-5, with 9 bases aligning to TRBD1. In germline, CDR1 is MDHEN, CDR2 SYDVKM. Unmatched junction bases numbered 10, after V lost 6 bases and J lost 1 base. The CDR3 consists of 17 residues. As DNA, the CDR3 is TGTGCCAGCAGACCGGACAGGGGCGCTGGAAGCAATCAGCCCCAGCATTTT. Translation gives CASRPDRGAGSNQPQHF.

The chain combines TRBV6-5 with TRBJ1-6; a possible D gene is TRBD1 (5 bases). CDR1 is MNHEY, CDR2 SVGAGI, per germline. The CDR3 extends over 15 amino acids. V was clipped by 2 bases and J by 3 bases, with 8 bases between them. The CDR3 protein is CASSYDQGYNSPLHF. The CDR3 DNA reads as TGTGCCAGCAGTTACGATCAGGGCTATAATTCACCCCTCCACTTT.

The V call is TRBV7-8, the J call TRBJ1-1; 9 nucleotides line up with TRBD1. CDR3 size: 12 residues. In germline, CDR1 is SGHVS, CDR2 FQNEAQ. V shed 3 bases and J 11 bases; nucleotides not matched to a gene: 4. The DNA of the CDR3 is TGTGCCAGCAGCTTGGGGGACAGGGATGCTTTCTTT. Amino acids: CASSLGDRDAFF.

V is TRBV5-5 and J is TRBJ2-1, with TRBD2 matching over 9 bases. Unmatched junction bases numbered 9, after V lost 5 bases and J lost 3 bases. The CDR3 spans 16 residues. Germline V CDR1 and CDR2: SGHKS, YYEKEE (reference sequence). The CDR3 DNA reads TGTGCCAGCAGTTACACCGGGACTAGCTTCTACAATGAGCAGTTCTTC. This gives the protein CASSYTGTSFYNEQFF.

The chain employs TRBV5-1 and TRBJ2-2, with a tentative D call TRBD2 (5 bases). Trimming stripped 4 bases from V and 7 bases from J, with 23 bases between. Germline V gene data show CDR1 as SGHRS and CDR2 as YFSETQ. The CDR3 extends over 17 amino acids. The CDR3 DNA reads TGCGCCAGCAGCCTTTGGTCGGGGAGTAGTTCCAGCGGGGAGCTGTTTTTT. Translating gives CASSLWSGSSSSGELFF.

This chain connects TRBV7-9 to TRBJ2-7; 8 bases line up with TRBD2. Germline CDR1 reads SEHNR; CDR2 reads FQNEAQ (reference sequence). This CDR3 is 13 amino acids long. V was clipped by 5 bases and J by 1 base; unmatched bases: 1. DNA for the CDR3: TGTGCCAGCAGCAGCGGGGGTTCCTACGAGCAGTACTTC. Translating gives CASSSGGSYEQYF.

The J gene is TRBJ2-5, the V gene TRBV6-9; 9 positions match TRBD1. This CDR3 has 14 amino acids. Germline CDR1 is MNHGY and CDR2 is SVAAGI. V was clipped by 2 bases and J by 5 bases; unmatched bases: 3. DNA of the CDR3: TGTGCCAGCAGTTATACAGGGGGCGGGGAGACCCAGTACTTC. It specifies CASSYTGGGETQYF.

The rearrangement joins TRBV6-5 to TRBJ1-1; TRBD1 agrees at 8 bases. Germline CDR1 is MNHEY and CDR2 is SVGAGI. V lost 2 bases and J lost 8; bases outside the gene matches: 4. The CDR3 is made up of 13 amino acids. The DNA for the CDR3 is TGTGCCAGCAGTTACCAGGGGGCAGCGGAAGCTTTCTTT. It translates to CASSYQGAAEAFF.

This chain connects TRBV19 to TRBJ2-5; 12 bases match TRBD2. The germline V gene has CDR1 LNHDA and CDR2 SQIVND (reference sequence). V was pared by 4 bases and J by 5 bases, with 5 bases of the junction left unmatched. The CDR3 consists of 15 residues. CDR3 in amino acids: CASSTLAGGPETQYF. CDR3 in DNA: TGTGCCAGTAGTACCCTAGCGGGAGGGCCGGAGACCCAGTACTTC.

J is TRBJ1-5 and V is TRBV7-8; D uncertain. Germline CDR1 SGHVS, CDR2 FQNEAQ. V lost 1 base to trimming and J lost 7 bases, with 11 bases between them. The CDR3 covers 14 residues. The CDR3 reads CASSLGVGHQPQHF. The DNA of the CDR3 is TGTGCCAGCAGCTTAGGGGTTGGGCACCAGCCCCAGCATTTT.

The V call is TRBV3-1 (or the pseudogene TRBV3-2), the J call TRBJ1-1; TRBD1 agrees at 7 bases. Germline V lookup: CDR1 LGHDT, CDR2 YNNKEL (reference sequence). V was clipped by 6 bases and J by 11 bases; unmatched bases: 6. The CDR3 is 11 residues long. Here the CDR3 DNA reads TGTGCCAGCAGGTCCCGGGACAGCGCTTTCTTT. It encodes CASRSRDSAFF.

The gene calls are TRBV3-1 (or the pseudogene TRBV3-2) and TRBJ1-3, with 7 bases lining up with TRBD1. The germline V gene encodes CDR1 LGHDT and CDR2 YNNKEL (reference sequence). This CDR3 is 14 amino acids long. Losses at the gene ends were 5 bases for V and 3 bases for J; bases not matched to a gene: 4. CDR3 loop: CASSKGGYGNTIYF. The CDR3 DNA reads as TGTGCCAGCAGCAAAGGGGGCTATGGAAACACCATATATTTT.

The V call is TRBV6-2 or TRBV6-3, the J call TRBJ2-7; 10 bases agree with TRBD2. The germline V gene encodes CDR1 MNHEY and CDR2 SVGEGT. This CDR3 region has 17 residues. V trimming: 3 bases; J trimming: 0 bases; junction bases outside the gene matches: 8. CDR3 amino acids: CASSYMTSGFSSYEQYF. The CDR3 coding sequence is TGTGCCAGCAGTTATATGACTAGCGGGTTCAGCTCCTACGAGCAGTACTTC.

The chain has TRBV25-1 and TRBJ2-5, with 8 bases lining up with TRBD2. The germline V gene has CDR1 MGHDK and CDR2 SYGVNS. Trimming at V came to 4 bases and at J to 5 bases, leaving 12 bases not matched to a gene. CDR3 size: 16 residues. The CDR3 region has the DNA TGTGCCAGCAGTGTAAGTACTAGCGTAGCGGGGGAGACCCAGTACTTC. This gives the protein CASSVSTSVAGETQYF. The full variable domain, completed using reference TRBV25-1 and TRBJ2-5, is EADIYQTPRYLVIGTGKKITLECSQTMGHDKMYWYQQDPGMELHLIHYSYGVNSTEKGDLSSESTVSRIRTEHFPLTLESARPSHTSQYLCASSVSTSVAGETQYFGPGTRLLVL.

The chain carries TRBV27 and TRBJ2-3; D perhaps matches TRBD1 (6 bases). CDR1 MNHEY and CDR2 SMNVEV come from the germline V gene (reference sequence). V was cut by 0 bases and J by 1 base, with 11 bases left in between. CDR3 size: 16 residues. The CDR3 here is CASSLSQGIGTDTQYF. Here the CDR3 DNA reads TGTGCCAGCAGTTTATCTCAGGGGATAGGCACAGATACGCAGTATTTT.

The DNA of the CDR3 is TGCGCCAGCAGCTTGGCCGGGACAGGGACCTACGAGCAGTACTTC. It encodes CASSLAGTGTYEQYF. The V call is TRBV5-1, the J call TRBJ2-7; 9 nucleotides line up with TRBD1. J was trimmed by 2 bases and V by 0 bases; bases with no gene match: 3. This CDR3 has 15 residues. Germline V CDR1 and CDR2: SGHRS, YFSETQ. The variable domain in full, with the rest retrieved from reference TRBV5-1 and TRBJ2-7, is KAGVTQTPRYLIKTRGQQVTLSCSPISGHRSVSWYQQTPGQGLQFLFEYFSETQRNKGNFPGRFSGRQFSNSRSEMNVSTLELGDSALYLCASSLAGTGTYEQYFGPGTRLTVT.